The clone carrying this TCR beta chain showed up just a few times. TCRdb called the multiplex PCR reads again in MiXCR, with one record for every CDR3 protein. The table lists about 180,000 distinct CDR3 sequences, roughly a third of them singletons, with approximately 4.2% in the top ten. The lymph nodes were axillary draining lymph nodes from breast cancer patients. This sample was taken from a study of breast tumors, draining lymph nodes, adjacent tissues. Per germline, CDR1 SGHDN and CDR2 FVKESK. The CDR3 is made up of 16 amino acids. The germline V and J ends were trimmed by 3 bases and 1 base, with 16 bases remaining between them.

The receptor comes from a female donor with breast cancer. Some clones in this sample may be carry-over from other donors' samples. The chain recombines TRBV14 with TRBJ2-7, with unresolved D. The sequencing sample was made of axillary lymph node tissue. Here the CDR3 DNA reads TGTGCCAGCAGCCATTCCCGATGCGGACGTTCCTACGAGCAGTACTTC. Translating gives CASSHSRCGRSYEQYF.